This TCR beta chain was recorded in a study of Ad26.COV2.S vaccination and SARS-CoV-2 variants. The study, taken as a whole, reports: Measures of TCR breadth and depth may have fallen short of total T cell responses. The study found higher spike-specific TCR breadth in vaccine than placebo recipients.

On this clone: The antigen remains unidentified.

Sequencing was performed with immunoSEQ multiplex PCR; in TCRdb, only in-frame clones are kept and a portion is missing. The repertoire has hundreds of thousands of clones, around 89% of them found once; the top ten carry over 1.3%. CDR1 SNHLY and CDR2 FYNNEI come from the germline V gene. The length of the CDR3 is 16 residues. Trimming pared 6 bases from V and 4 bases from J, leaving 22 bases between. Sample treatment: some 20 received Ad26.COV2.S at low or high dose, single or two shots; roughly 5 received placebo; per-sample allocation not given. The samples were gathered on day 63 after the first injection of vaccine or placebo. The vaccine antigen was prefusion-stabilized Wuhan SARS-CoV-2 spike.

The starting material was peripheral blood, obtained in a trial of Ad26.COV2.S vaccine versus placebo. The sequence was obtained from a person aged 18-60 years who received the Ad26.COV2.S COVID-19 vaccine or a placebo. V gene TRBV2 combines with J gene TRBJ2-7, with D possibly called TRBD1 or TRBD2 (5 bases each). The CDR3 loop is CASRRLLGEGAYEQYF. The CDR3 nucleotides are TGTGCCAGCAGGCGCTTATTGGGGGAAGGGGCTTACGAGCAGTACTTC.